This T cell receptor (beta chain) was retrieved from a study of CD8 T cells in Susac syndrome. General study findings and limits: The study's TCR sequencing and HLA analysis covered a relatively small number of individuals, and the study acknowledged this.

The germline CDR1 and CDR2 sequences are SGHRS and YFSETQ. The CDR3 consists of 15 residues. With 0 bases removed from V and 4 bases from J, the gap between germline ends came to 13 bases. High-throughput TCR beta sequencing covered peripheral CD8+ and CD4+ T cells. Note on this clonotype: Its antigen is unknown.

After extraction with the RNeasy kit, roughly 0.45 to 1 ug of the RNA was reverse transcribed using random hexamers. It was immunoSEQ multiplex PCR that amplified TCR beta CDR3 across 54 Vbeta and 13 Jbeta. In TCRdb, the immunoSEQ multiplex PCR reads were re-called with MiXCR into one record per CDR3 protein. Among roughly 200,000 distinct CDR3 sequences listed, approximately 94% were seen once. The chain joins TRBV5-1 to TRBJ1-2; D might be TRBD1 (5 bases). This TCR was recovered from a human donor with multiple sclerosis. The sample comprised CD4+ T cells from PBMCs. CDR3 sequence (DNA): TGCGCCAGCAGCTTGGGTGATCAGGGTTTCTATGGCTACACCTTC. Amino acids: CASSLGDQGFYGYTF.